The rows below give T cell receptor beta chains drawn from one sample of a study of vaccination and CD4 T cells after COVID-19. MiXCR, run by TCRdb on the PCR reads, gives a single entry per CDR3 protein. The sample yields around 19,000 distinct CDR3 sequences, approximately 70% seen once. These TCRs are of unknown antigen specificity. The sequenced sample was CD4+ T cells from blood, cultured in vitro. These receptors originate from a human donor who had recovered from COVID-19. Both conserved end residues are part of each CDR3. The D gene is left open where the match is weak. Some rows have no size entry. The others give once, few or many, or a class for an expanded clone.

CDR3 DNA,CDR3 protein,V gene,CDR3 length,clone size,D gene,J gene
TGTGCCAGCAGTCCAGACAGGGCCTCCAATCAGCCCCAGCATTTT,CASSPDRASNQPQHF,TRBV12-3/TRBV12-4,15,NA,TRBD1,TRBJ1-5
TGCAGTGCTAGAGACCTCAGGGGGTTCAACACTGAAGCTTTCTTT,CSARDLRGFNTEAFF,TRBV20-1,15,once,TRBD1,TRBJ1-1
TGTGCCAGCAGCCATAGTCAGGGACATGGCTACACCTTC,CASSHSQGHGYTF,TRBV11-2,13,NA,NA,TRBJ1-2
TGTGCCAGCAGCATAAGGCCGACGGGGGTGGGAGGCACTGAAGCTTTCTTT,CASSIRPTGVGGTEAFF,TRBV7-9,17,NA,NA,TRBJ1-1
TGTGCCAGCAGCCCCCGGGACAGGGAGAAGACCCAGTACTTC,CASSPRDREKTQYF,TRBV7-2,14,NA,TRBD1,TRBJ2-5
TGTGCCAGCAGCAAGTACCAAGAGACCCAGTACTTC,CASSKYQETQYF,TRBV7-2,12,NA,NA,TRBJ2-5
TGCAGTGCTCCCGAGGTCGAGACCGGGGAGCTGTTTTTT,CSAPEVETGELFF,TRBV20-1,13,NA,NA,TRBJ2-2
TGTGCCACCAGTGATCCCGGACGGATCAATGAGCAGTTCTTC,CATSDPGRINEQFF,TRBV24-1,14,NA,NA,TRBJ2-1
TGTGCCAGCAGAGGTCAGTTCTCCTACGAGCAGTTCTTC,CASRGQFSYEQFF,TRBV6-1,13,few,NA,TRBJ2-1
TGTGCCAGCAGTTACCCCCCGGGCAGGGCTAGCACAGATACGCAGTATTTT,CASSYPPGRASTDTQYF,TRBV6-2/TRBV6-3,17,once,NA,TRBJ2-3
TGTGCCAGCAGTTTGTCAGGGTCTGGCAATCAGCCCCAGCATTTT,CASSLSGSGNQPQHF,TRBV28,15,NA,NA,TRBJ1-5
TGTGCCTGGAGTAAACAGGGGGCCTATGGCTACACCTTC,CAWSKQGAYGYTF,TRBV30,13,few,TRBD1,TRBJ1-2
TGTGCCAGCAGCTTAGTGGCAGGGGGAGCCTTGGGCTACACCTTC,CASSLVAGGALGYTF,TRBV7-2,15,NA,TRBD1,TRBJ1-2
TGTGCCAGCAGCCCCGGAATGGAGGAGACCCAGTACTTC,CASSPGMEETQYF,TRBV7-2,13,NA,NA,TRBJ2-5
TGTGCCAGCAGCCCCGGACTAGCGGGTATTTCCTACGAGCAGTACTTC,CASSPGLAGISYEQYF,TRBV7-2,16,NA,TRBD2,TRBJ2-7
TGCGCCAGCAGCCGACTAGCGGGAGGGCCTACAGATACGCAGTATTTT,CASSRLAGGPTDTQYF,TRBV10-1,16,few,TRBD2,TRBJ2-3
TGTGCCAGCAGCTTTGCCCGGGGCCGTAATGAAAAACTGTTTTTT,CASSFARGRNEKLFF,TRBV7-2,15,NA,NA,TRBJ1-4
TGTGCCAGCAGCTTAGAAGGGTCTACTCAGCCCCAGCATTTT,CASSLEGSTQPQHF,TRBV7-2,14,NA,NA,TRBJ1-5
TGCAGTGCTGCTAGGGGGCTCGGGTCACCCCTCCACTTT,CSAARGLGSPLHF,TRBV20-1,13,NA,TRBD1,TRBJ1-6
TGTGCCACCAGTGATCCGGTCGGGGGGGTGGACAATGAGCAGTTCTTC,CATSDPVGGVDNEQFF,TRBV24-1,16,NA,TRBD2,TRBJ2-1
TGTGCCAGCAGCACTCCTGGGACAGGGAACACTGAAGCTTTCTTT,CASSTPGTGNTEAFF,TRBV6-1,15,NA,TRBD1,TRBJ1-1
TGTGCCACCAGTTTGGCGGGATTAGGTAATGAGCAGTTCTTC,CATSLAGLGNEQFF,TRBV24-1,14,NA,NA,TRBJ2-1